The clone carrying this TCR beta chain appeared many times. The record originates from a study of neurological immune-mediated disorders. The overall study: The approximately 34 multiple sclerosis patients comprised approximately 30 relapsing-remitting and 3 secondary progressive cases.

Libraries from sorted cells each used some 1 million CD4+ or CD8+ T cells. Germline trimming cut 7 bases from V and 1 base from J; bases unmatched to any gene: 6. Germline lookup yields CDR1 SNHLY and CDR2 FYNNEI. CDR3 length: 15 amino acids. A 10-nucleotide random UMI tagged transcripts in template-switch 5'RACE cDNA synthesis. One entry per CDR3 protein, called by TCRdb with MiXCR from the 5' RACE reads. This table has roughly 52,000 distinct CDR3 sequences, more than 3% appearing once. This rearrangement joins TRBV2 to TRBJ2-3; 9 bases line up with TRBD1. This sequence was found in a woman in her forties with multiple sclerosis. Source material: CD4+ T cells from blood. This chain's CDR3 is CASKRTGVRTDTQYF. CDR3 nucleotides: TGTGCCAGCAAGCGGACAGGGGTGCGCACAGATACGCAGTATTTT.